This T cell receptor beta chain was recorded in a study of control samples from healthy donors and cancer patients. The CDR3 length is 11 residues. Trimming left V 2 bases short and J 5 bases short, with 3 bases between. Looked up from germline, CDR1 is SNHLY and CDR2 is FYNNEI. Repertoires were generated with immunoSEQ multiplex PCR, while TCRdb's copy carries only in-frame clones and drops some. This repertoire shows over 150,000 clones, more than 90% found once; its top ten account for about 1.4%. Sample: blood. The rearrangement joins TRBV2 to TRBJ2-5; D call uncertain. The TCR was taken from a young man in good health. The CDR3 here is CASSESETQYF. The CDR3 coding sequence is TGTGCCAGCAGTGAAAGTGAGACCCAGTACTTC.